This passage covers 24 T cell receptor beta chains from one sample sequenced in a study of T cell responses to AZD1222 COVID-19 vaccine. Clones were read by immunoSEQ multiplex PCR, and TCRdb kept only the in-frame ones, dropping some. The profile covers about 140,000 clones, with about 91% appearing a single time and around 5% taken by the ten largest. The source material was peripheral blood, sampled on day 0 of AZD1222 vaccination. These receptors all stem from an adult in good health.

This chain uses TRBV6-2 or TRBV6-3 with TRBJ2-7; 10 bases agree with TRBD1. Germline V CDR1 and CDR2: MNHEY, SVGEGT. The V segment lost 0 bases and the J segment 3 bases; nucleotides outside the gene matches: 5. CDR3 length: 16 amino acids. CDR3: CASSYSVTGGFYEQYF. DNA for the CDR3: TGTGCCAGCAGTTACTCCGTGACAGGGGGCTTCTACGAGCAGTACTTC.

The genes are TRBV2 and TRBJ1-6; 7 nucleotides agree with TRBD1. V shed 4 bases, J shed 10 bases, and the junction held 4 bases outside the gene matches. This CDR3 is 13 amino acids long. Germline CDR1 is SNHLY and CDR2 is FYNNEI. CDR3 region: CASSGTGVSPLHF. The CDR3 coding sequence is TGTGCCAGCAGTGGAACAGGGGTCTCACCCCTCCACTTT.

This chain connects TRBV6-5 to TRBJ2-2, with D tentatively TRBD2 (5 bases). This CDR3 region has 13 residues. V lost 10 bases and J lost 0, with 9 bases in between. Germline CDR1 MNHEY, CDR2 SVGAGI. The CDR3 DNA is TGTGCCATCCTGGACTCGAACACCGGGGAGCTGTTTTTT. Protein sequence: CAILDSNTGELFF.

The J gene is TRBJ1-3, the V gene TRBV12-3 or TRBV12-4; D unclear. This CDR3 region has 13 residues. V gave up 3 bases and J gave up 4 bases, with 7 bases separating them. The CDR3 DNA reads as TGTGCCAGCAGTTTTGGGCCCGGAAACACCATATATTTT. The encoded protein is CASSFGPGNTIYF.

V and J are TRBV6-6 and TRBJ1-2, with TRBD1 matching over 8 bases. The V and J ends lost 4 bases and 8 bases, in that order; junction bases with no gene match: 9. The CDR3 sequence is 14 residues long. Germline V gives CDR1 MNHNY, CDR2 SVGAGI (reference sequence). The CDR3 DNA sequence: TGTGCCAGCAGTTTAAGCAGGGGGCTGGAAGGCTACACCTTC. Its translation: CASSLSRGLEGYTF.

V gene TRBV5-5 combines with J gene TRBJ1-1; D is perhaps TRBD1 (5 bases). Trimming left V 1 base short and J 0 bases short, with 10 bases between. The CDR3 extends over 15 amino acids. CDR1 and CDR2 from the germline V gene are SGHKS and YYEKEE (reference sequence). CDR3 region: CASSLFAGMNTEAFF. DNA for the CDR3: TGTGCCAGCAGCTTGTTCGCAGGGATGAACACTGAAGCTTTCTTT.

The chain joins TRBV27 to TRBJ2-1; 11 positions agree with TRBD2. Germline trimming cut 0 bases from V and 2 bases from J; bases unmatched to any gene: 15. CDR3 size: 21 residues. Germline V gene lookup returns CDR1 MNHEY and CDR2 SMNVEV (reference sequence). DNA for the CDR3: TGTGCCAGCAGTTTATCCCTACCAGGACTAGCGGGTAAAAAGACCTACAATGAGCAGTTCTTC. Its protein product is CASSLSLPGLAGKKTYNEQFF.

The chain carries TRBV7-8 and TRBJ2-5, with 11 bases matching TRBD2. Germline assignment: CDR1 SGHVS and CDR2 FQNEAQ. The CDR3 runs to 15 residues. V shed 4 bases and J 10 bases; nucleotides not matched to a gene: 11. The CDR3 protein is CASSSPTSGGLDQYF. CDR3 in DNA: TGTGCCAGCAGCTCACCAACTAGCGGGGGTTTGGACCAGTACTTC.

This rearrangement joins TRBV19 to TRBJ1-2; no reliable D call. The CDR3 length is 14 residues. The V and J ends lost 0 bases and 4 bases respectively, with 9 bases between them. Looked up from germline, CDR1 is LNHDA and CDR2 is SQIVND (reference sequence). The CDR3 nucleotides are TGTGCCAGTAGTATAGATCGGGAAGTCTATGGCTACACCTTC. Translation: CASSIDREVYGYTF.

For the CDR3, the DNA is TGTGCCAGCAGCGAACGGGTTCCCACTGAAGCTTTCTTT. This encodes CASSERVPTEAFF. The gene calls are TRBV13 and TRBJ1-1; D not resolved. V was clipped by 5 bases and J by 4 bases, with 11 bases between them. CDR3 length: 13 residues. The germline gives CDR1 PRHDT, CDR2 FYEKMQ (reference sequence).

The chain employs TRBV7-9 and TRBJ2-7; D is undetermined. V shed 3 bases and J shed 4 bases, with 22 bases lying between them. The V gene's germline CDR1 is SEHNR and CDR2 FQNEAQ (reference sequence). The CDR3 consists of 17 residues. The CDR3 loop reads CASSFTTSTRGPYEQYF. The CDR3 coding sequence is TGTGCCAGCAGCTTCACGACCTCGACCCGAGGTCCATACGAGCAGTACTTC.

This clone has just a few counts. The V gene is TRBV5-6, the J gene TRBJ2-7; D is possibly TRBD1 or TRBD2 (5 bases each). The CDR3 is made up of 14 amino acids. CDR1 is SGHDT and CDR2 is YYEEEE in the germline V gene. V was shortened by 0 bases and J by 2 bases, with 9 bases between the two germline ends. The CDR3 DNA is TGTGCCAGCAGCTTGGCTCGGGACCCCTACGAGCAGTACTTC. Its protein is CASSLARDPYEQYF.

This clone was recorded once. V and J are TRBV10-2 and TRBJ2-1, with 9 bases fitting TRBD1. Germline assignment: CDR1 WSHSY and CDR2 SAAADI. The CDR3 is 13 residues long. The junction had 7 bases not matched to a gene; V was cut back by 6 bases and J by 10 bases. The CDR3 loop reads CASSKGQGREQFF. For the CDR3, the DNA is TGCGCCAGCAGCAAGGGACAGGGACGCGAGCAGTTCTTC.

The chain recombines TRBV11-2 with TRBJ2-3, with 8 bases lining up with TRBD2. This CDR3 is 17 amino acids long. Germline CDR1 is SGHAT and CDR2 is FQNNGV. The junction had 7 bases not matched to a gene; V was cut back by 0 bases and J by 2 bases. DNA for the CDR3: TGTGCCAGCAGCTTAGATGTTGGGCGGGGGGCCACAGATACGCAGTATTTT. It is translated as CASSLDVGRGATDTQYF.

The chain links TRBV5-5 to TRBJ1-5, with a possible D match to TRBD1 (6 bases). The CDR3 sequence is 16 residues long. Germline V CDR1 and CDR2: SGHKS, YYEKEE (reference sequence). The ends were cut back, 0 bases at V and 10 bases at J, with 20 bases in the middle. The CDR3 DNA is TGTGCCAGCAGCTTGGACATTTTGGGGGGGCAGGGACCCCAGCATTTT. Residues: CASSLDILGGQGPQHF.

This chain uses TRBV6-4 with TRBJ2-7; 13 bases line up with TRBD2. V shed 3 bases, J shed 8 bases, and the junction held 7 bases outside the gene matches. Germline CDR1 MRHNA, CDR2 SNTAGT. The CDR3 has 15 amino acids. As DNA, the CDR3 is TGTGCCAGCAGTGAGGGGACTAGCGGGACTACGAAGCAGTACTTC. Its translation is CASSEGTSGTTKQYF.

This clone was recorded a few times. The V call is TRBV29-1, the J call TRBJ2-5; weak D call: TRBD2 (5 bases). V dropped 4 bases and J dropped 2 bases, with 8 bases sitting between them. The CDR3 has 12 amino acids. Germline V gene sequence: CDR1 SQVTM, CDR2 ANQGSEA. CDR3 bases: TGCAGCGTTGTAAAGCGGCAAGAGACCCAGTACTTC. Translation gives CSVVKRQETQYF.

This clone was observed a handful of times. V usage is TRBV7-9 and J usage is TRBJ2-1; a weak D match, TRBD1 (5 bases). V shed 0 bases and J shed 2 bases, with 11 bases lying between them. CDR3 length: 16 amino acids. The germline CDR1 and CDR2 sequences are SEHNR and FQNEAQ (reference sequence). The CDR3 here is CASSLAAGWAYNEQFF. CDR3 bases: TGTGCCAGCAGCTTAGCTGCAGGGTGGGCCTACAATGAGCAGTTCTTC.

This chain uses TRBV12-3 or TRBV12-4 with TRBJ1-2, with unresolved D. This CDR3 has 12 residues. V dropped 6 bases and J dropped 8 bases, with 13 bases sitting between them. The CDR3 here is CASSPRGGGYTF. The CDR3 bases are TGTGCCAGCAGCCCCCGGGGAGGGGGCTACACCTTC.

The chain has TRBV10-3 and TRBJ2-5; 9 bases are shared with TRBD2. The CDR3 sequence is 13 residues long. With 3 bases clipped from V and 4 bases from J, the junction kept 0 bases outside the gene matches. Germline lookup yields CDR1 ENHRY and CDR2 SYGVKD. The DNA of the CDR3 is TGTGCCATCAGTGAACTAGCGGGAGAGACCCAGTACTTC. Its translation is CAISELAGETQYF.

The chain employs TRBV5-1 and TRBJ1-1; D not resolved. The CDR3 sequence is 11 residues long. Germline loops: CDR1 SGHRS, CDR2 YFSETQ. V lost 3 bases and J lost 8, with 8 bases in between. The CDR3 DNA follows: TGCGCCAGCAGCTCGACCCAGGAAGCTTTCTTT. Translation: CASSSTQEAFF.

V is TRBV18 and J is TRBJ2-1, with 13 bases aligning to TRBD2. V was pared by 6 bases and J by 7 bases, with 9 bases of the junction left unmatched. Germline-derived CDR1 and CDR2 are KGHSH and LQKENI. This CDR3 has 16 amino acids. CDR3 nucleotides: TGTGCCAGCTCGCCCGCCGGACTAGCGGGAGTTAATGAGCAGTTCTTC. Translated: CASSPAGLAGVNEQFF.

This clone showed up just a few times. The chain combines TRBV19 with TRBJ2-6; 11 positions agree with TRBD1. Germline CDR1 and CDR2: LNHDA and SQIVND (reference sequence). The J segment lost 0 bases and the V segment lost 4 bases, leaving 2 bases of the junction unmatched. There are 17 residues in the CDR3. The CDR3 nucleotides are TGTGCCAGTAGTAAAGGACAGGGGGCCTCTGGGGCCAACGTCCTGACTTTC. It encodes CASSKGQGASGANVLTF.

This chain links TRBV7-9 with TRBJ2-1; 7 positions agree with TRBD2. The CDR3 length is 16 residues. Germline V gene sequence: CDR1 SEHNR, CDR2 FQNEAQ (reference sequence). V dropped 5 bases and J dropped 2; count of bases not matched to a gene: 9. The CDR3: CASSPFREATYNEQFF. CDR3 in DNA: TGTGCCAGCAGCCCTTTCCGGGAGGCGACCTACAATGAGCAGTTCTTC.